These 21 T cell receptor beta chains originate from one sample sequenced in a study of cytomegalovirus exposure and HLA in healthy donors. The PCR used 60 Vbeta and 13 Jbeta primers. Data came from immunoSEQ multiplex PCR; TCRdb stores just in-frame clones and leaves some out. The sample consists of under 250,000 clones, around 80% of them appearing once. Sequencing was done on a sample of PBMCs. These receptors all stem from a woman aged 25 to 39 in good health and CMV-seropositive.

This chain uses TRBV5-1 with TRBJ2-3; TRBD1 agrees at 12 bases. Germline values: CDR1 SGHRS, CDR2 YFSETQ. The CDR3 totals 17 residues. Germline trimming cut 4 bases from V and 3 bases from J; bases unmatched to any gene: 9. Here the CDR3 reads CASSEGTGGLLTDTQYF. CDR3 nucleotide sequence: TGCGCCAGCAGCGAAGGGACAGGGGGCCTGTTAACAGATACGCAGTATTTT.

In regard to this clone: This same CDR3 is encoded by further DNA sequences in the sample. The chain is built from TRBV10-1 and TRBJ1-1, with TRBD1 matching 8 bases. There are 17 residues in the CDR3. Germline loops: CDR1 WNHNN, CDR2 SYGVQD (reference sequence). Trimming at V came to 0 bases and at J to 2 bases, leaving 8 bases not matched to a gene. CDR3 sequence reads: CASSESRQGADNTEAFF. The CDR3 DNA follows: TGCGCCAGCAGTGAGTCCCGGCAGGGGGCGGATAACACTGAAGCTTTCTTT.

The chain carries TRBV9 and TRBJ1-3; 7 bases match TRBD1. The V segment lost 4 bases and the J segment 8 bases; nucleotides outside the gene matches: 9. Looked up from germline, CDR1 is SGDLS and CDR2 is YYNGEE. This CDR3 comprises 14 residues. This CDR3 is CASSLSQGSDTIYF. CDR3 nucleotide sequence: TGTGCCAGCAGCTTATCACAGGGGTCGGACACCATATATTTT.

J is TRBJ1-1 and V is TRBV7-8; D is ambiguous. Per the germline V gene, CDR1 is SGHVS and CDR2 is FQNEAQ. The CDR3 consists of 13 residues. Trimming removed 5 bases at V and 1 base at J, with 8 bases between. In nucleotides, the CDR3 is TGTGCCAGCAGCGAGTTCCCGAACACTGAAGCTTTCTTT. Protein: CASSEFPNTEAFF.

The chain recombines TRBV6-1 with TRBJ2-3; D gene ambiguous. CDR3 size: 14 residues. The germline V gene has CDR1 MNHNS and CDR2 SASEGT. Trimming took off 5 bases at V and 0 bases at J, with 9 bases between the two ends. The DNA for the CDR3 is TGTGCCAGCAGTATCGGGTTTAGCACAGATACGCAGTATTTT. Its translation: CASSIGFSTDTQYF.

This rearrangement joins TRBV5-1 to TRBJ1-1; D unclear. Trimming took 0 bases from V and 1 from J, leaving 7 bases between them. The CDR3 loop spans 14 amino acids. Germline-derived CDR1 and CDR2 are SGHRS and YFSETQ. The CDR3 region is CASSLEWANTEAFF. The CDR3 nucleotides read TGCGCCAGCAGCTTGGAGTGGGCGAACACTGAAGCTTTCTTT.

This clone was seen a single time. The chain is built from TRBV5-1 and TRBJ1-5, with TRBD1 identical over 7 bases. Trimming removed 0 bases from V and 6 bases from J; junction bases left unmatched: 9. Germline lookup yields CDR1 SGHRS and CDR2 YFSETQ. The CDR3 is 16 residues long. The CDR3 bases are TGCGCCAGCAGCTTGGAGGGGACTCAGGGGGGTCAGCCCCAGCATTTT. Translation: CASSLEGTQGGQPQHF. The whole variable domain, filled in from reference TRBV5-1 and TRBJ1-5, reads KAGVTQTPRYLIKTRGQQVTLSCSPISGHRSVSWYQQTPGQGLQFLFEYFSETQRNKGNFPGRFSGRQFSNSRSEMNVSTLELGDSALYLCASSLEGTQGGQPQHFGDGTRLSIL.

The chain combines TRBV5-1 with TRBJ2-5; D unclear. V was cut by 0 bases and J by 5 bases, with 11 bases left in between. This CDR3 contains 14 residues. The germline CDR1 and CDR2 sequences are SGHRS and YFSETQ. Written as DNA, the CDR3 is TGCGCCAGCAGCTTGGTGCAGGTACGGGAGACCCAGTACTTC. It yields the protein CASSLVQVRETQYF.

V is TRBV6-4 and J is TRBJ2-3, with a weak D call TRBD2 (6 bases). This CDR3 spans 14 amino acids. The germline V gene encodes CDR1 MRHNA and CDR2 SNTAGT. Trimming removed 5 bases at V and 4 bases at J, with 13 bases between. CDR3 amino acids: CASSPGDSSDTQYF. CDR3 nucleotides: TGTGCCAGCAGTCCTGGGGACTCCTCAGATACGCAGTATTTT.

CDR3 DNA sequence: TGTGCCAGCAGCTTAAGCGGGGGCCATAGCACAGATACGCAGTATTTT. Protein product: CASSLSGGHSTDTQYF. The chain employs TRBV7-6 and TRBJ2-3, with 8 nucleotides matching TRBD2. Germline V gene sequence: CDR1 SGHVS, CDR2 FNYEAQ. Trimming cost V 2 bases and J 0 bases; bases outside gene matches: 4. The CDR3 runs to 16 residues. The entire variable domain, with the rest obtained from reference TRBV7-6 and TRBJ2-3, is as follows: GAGVSQSPRYKVTKRGQDVALRCDPISGHVSLYWYRQALGQGPEFLTYFNYEAQQDKSGLPNDRFSAERPEGSISTLTIQRTEQRDSAMYRCASSLSGGHSTDTQYFGPGTRLTVL.

A single count supports this clone. The chain recombines TRBV27 with TRBJ2-2; D not resolved. Germline V gene lookup returns CDR1 MNHEY and CDR2 SMNVEV (reference sequence). Trimming cost V 3 bases and J 7 bases, with 6 bases left between them. The CDR3 loop spans 12 amino acids. CDR3 DNA sequence: TGTGCCAGCAGTTTCGGTGGCGGGGAGCTGTTTTTT. Translated: CASSFGGGELFF.

This sequence joins TRBV7-6 and TRBJ1-3; unclear D gene. In germline, CDR1 is SGHVS, CDR2 FNYEAQ. CDR3 length: 14 amino acids. Trimming took off 4 bases at V and 0 bases at J, with 7 bases between the two ends. For the CDR3, the DNA is TGTGCCAGCAGCTGGCCCGTCTCTGGAAACACCATATATTTT. Its translation: CASSWPVSGNTIYF. Based on the CDR3 plus reference TRBV7-6 and TRBJ1-3, the full variable domain is GAGVSQSPRYKVTKRGQDVALRCDPISGHVSLYWYRQALGQGPEFLTYFNYEAQQDKSGLPNDRFSAERPEGSISTLTIQRTEQRDSAMYRCASSWPVSGNTIYFGEGSWLTVV.

The J gene is TRBJ2-1, the V gene TRBV11-2; D may be TRBD2 (5 bases). Between the trimmed V and J ends, which lost 5 bases and 3 bases, there was a span of 20 bases. There are 17 residues in the CDR3. CDR1 and CDR2 (germline): SGHAT, FQNNGV. CDR3: CASSIPVGRGYYNEQFF. Here the CDR3 DNA reads TGTGCCAGCAGCATACCGGTGGGGAGAGGGTACTACAATGAGCAGTTCTTC.

This sequence joins TRBV7-6 and TRBJ1-3; TRBD1 agrees at 9 bases. In germline, CDR1 is SGHVS, CDR2 FNYEAQ. The CDR3 runs to 15 residues. V dropped 5 bases and J dropped 7; count of bases not matched to a gene: 9. CDR3 loop: CASSPGPGTGNTIYF. The CDR3, as DNA: TGTGCCAGCAGCCCTGGTCCCGGGACAGGGAACACCATATATTTT.

The chain carries TRBV9 and TRBJ1-5; D is unresolved. This CDR3 spans 14 amino acids. Trimming removed 4 bases at V and 5 bases at J, with 13 bases between. Germline V gives CDR1 SGDLS, CDR2 YYNGEE. This CDR3 reads CASSPGLVDQPQHF. The CDR3 bases are TGTGCCAGCAGCCCCGGACTGGTGGATCAGCCCCAGCATTTT.

The chain carries TRBV27 and TRBJ2-5; the match to TRBD1 covers 7 bases. The J call may be wrong; the DNA end is better matched by TRBJ2-7. Germline CDR1 MNHEY, CDR2 SMNVEV (reference sequence). CDR3 length: 16 amino acids. DNA of the CDR3: TGTGCCAGCAGTACCTACACGAGGACAGGACCCTACGAGCAGTACTTC. Its protein is CASSTYTRTGPYEQYF.

This chain connects TRBV5-1 to TRBJ2-5, with 8 nucleotides matching TRBD1. The V gene end was trimmed by 5 bases and the J gene end by 2 bases; junction bases not matched to a gene: 8. The germline V gene has CDR1 SGHRS and CDR2 YFSETQ. This CDR3 has 15 residues. The DNA of the CDR3 is TGCGCCAGCAGAACTCTACAGGGGGGACAAGAGACCCAGTACTTC. Its protein product is CASRTLQGGQETQYF.

This chain uses TRBV29-1 with TRBJ2-5; possible D gene TRBD1, 5 bases. The germline V gene encodes CDR1 SQVTM and CDR2 ANQGSEA. The germline V and J ends were trimmed by 4 bases and 4 bases, with 13 bases remaining between them. The CDR3 is 13 amino acids. Here the CDR3 DNA reads TGCAGCGTTGTTGGCTGGGGCCGAGAGACCCAGTACTTC. This sequence encodes CSVVGWGRETQYF.

The V and J genes are TRBV7-2 and TRBJ2-7; D might be TRBD2 (5 bases). The V gene lost 1 base and the J gene lost 5 bases, with 12 bases spanning the gap. From germline, CDR1 is SGHTA and CDR2 FQGNSA. The CDR3 has 14 residues. CDR3 DNA: TGTGCCAGCAGCTTAGTTTCGGGGTTCGACGAGCAGTACTTC. Its protein product is CASSLVSGFDEQYF.

The chain recombines TRBV27 with TRBJ1-2, with D unclear. V lost 1 base and J 2 bases, leaving 14 bases between the germline ends. Germline V gives CDR1 MNHEY, CDR2 SMNVEV (reference sequence). CDR3 length: 16 amino acids. The CDR3 DNA sequence: TGTGCCAGCAGTTTATTCGGTGGTCAGGAAAACTATGGCTACACCTTC. Protein: CASSLFGGQENYGYTF.

This clone appeared once. The gene calls are TRBV30 and TRBJ1-1; the match to TRBD1 covers 7 bases. V shed 4 bases, J shed 1 base, and the junction held 0 bases outside the gene matches. Per the germline V gene, CDR1 is GTSNPN and CDR2 is SVGIG (reference sequence). This CDR3 has 12 amino acids. The CDR3 loop is CAWNRGNTEAFF. Here the CDR3 DNA reads TGTGCCTGGAACAGGGGGAACACTGAAGCTTTCTTT.